The rows below give T cell receptor beta chains drawn from one sample of a study of blood T cell repertoires in COVID-19. The data were produced by immunoSEQ multiplex PCR, yet TCRdb's version contains in-frame clones alone and is incomplete. The table shows roughly 110,000 clones, with around 85% occurring only once. Sequenced input: peripheral blood. The receptors come from a woman aged 55-75 years with COVID-19, enrolled during active disease. Both conserved end residues are part of each CDR3. Each record gives: clone size, D gene, J gene, V gene, CDR3 DNA, CDR3 protein. D genes are given only for firm matches. The listing skips clone size in some rows; elsewhere it reads once, few, many or a size class.

>NA|TRBD2|TRBJ2-3|TRBV7-9
TGTGCCAGCAGCCCCGGGGGGGGCAGGGGAGTCACAGATACGCAGTATTTT
CASSPGGGRGVTDTQYF
>NA|NA|TRBJ1-2|TRBV20-1
TGCAGTGTGCGGGAAGTCTATGGCTACACCTTC
CSVREVYGYTF
>NA|NA|TRBJ1-2|TRBV5-5
TGTGCCAGCAGCTTATATATCTCCGGCTACACCTTC
CASSLYISGYTF
>NA|NA|TRBJ1-5|TRBV19
TGTGCCAGTAGCCTCCACGGGTCCAGCAATCAGCCCCAGCATTTT
CASSLHGSSNQPQHF
>NA|TRBD1|TRBJ2-5|TRBV27
TGTGCCAGCACCGGACAGGGATCGGAGACCCAGTACTTC
CASTGQGSETQYF
>NA|NA|TRBJ1-1|TRBV15
TGTGCCACCAGCAGAGATTATGGGCAGGCACGGACTGAAGCTTTCTTT
CATSRDYGQARTEAFF
>NA|NA|TRBJ1-3|TRBV7-9
TGTGCCACCTTGTGGGCTGACAGGGGAAACACCATATATTTT
CATLWADRGNTIYF
>NA|TRBD1|TRBJ1-1|TRBV7-2
TGTGCCAGCAGCCCCGACAGGGCACCGAACACTGAAGCTTTCTTT
CASSPDRAPNTEAFF
>NA|NA|TRBJ2-3|TRBV7-3
TGTGCCAGCGGGGGGACTAGCACAGATACGCAGTATTTT
CASGGTSTDTQYF
>NA|NA|TRBJ1-6|TRBV15
TGTGCCACCAGCAGGGCAGGGTCACCCCTCCACTTT
CATSRAGSPLHF
>few|NA|TRBJ2-5|TRBV7-7
TGTGCTAGCAGCTTAGGGGGACTTGGGGAGACCCAGTACTTC
CASSLGGLGETQYF
>NA|NA|TRBJ1-2|TRBV12-3/TRBV12-4
TGTGCCAGCAGTTTCCGACGGGACTATGGCTACACCTTC
CASSFRRDYGYTF
>few|NA|TRBJ2-5|TRBV5-1
TGCGCCAGCAGCGGGGTCTTAGGGGAAGAGACCCAGTACTTC
CASSGVLGEETQYF
>NA|TRBD1|TRBJ2-7|TRBV5-6
TGTGCCAGCAGCGGGGACAGGGATGTCCACGAGCAGTACTTC
CASSGDRDVHEQYF
>NA|TRBD1|TRBJ1-1|TRBV9
TGTGCCAGCAGCGTGGGACAGGTCGGCACTGAAGCTTTCTTT
CASSVGQVGTEAFF
>NA|NA|TRBJ2-1|TRBV19
TGTGCCAGTAGTATGTGGACAGAATACAATGAGCAGTTCTTC
CASSMWTEYNEQFF